This TCR beta chain is from a study of shared clonotypes between healthy human individuals. Whole-study context: Three CD4 naive, three CD4 memory, two CD8 naive and one CD8 memory plate were used per donor.

The donor cohort consisted entirely of Caucasian adults residing in Nashville, Tennessee. Splitting of CD4+ cells produced CD45RA+ naive and CD45RA-negative memory subsets. Sequenced by immunoSEQ multiplex PCR; TCRdb stores in-frame clones only, minus some. The sample lists fewer than 850,000 clones, about three quarters seen once, with roughly 1.8% in the top ten. General observations from the study: Rarefaction showed that sequencing of sorted subsets was incomplete (despite large depth).

About this clone: The antigen is unknown.

The V gene lost 0 bases and the J gene lost 2 bases, with 14 bases spanning the gap. Germline lookup yields CDR1 SGHRS and CDR2 YFSETQ. The CDR3 spans 17 residues. Sequences were obtained from memory CD4+ T cells sorted from blood. The subset denotes: CD45RA-negative fraction. The rearrangement uses TRBV5-1 and TRBJ1-4; a possible D gene is TRBD1 (6 bases). The source of this sequence is a woman in her 30s in good health. The CDR3 sequence is CASSLGARGMTNEKLFF. The DNA of the CDR3 is TGCGCCAGCAGCTTGGGGGCCAGGGGTATGACTAATGAAAAACTGTTTTTT. The full variable domain, with the rest looked up from reference TRBV5-1 and TRBJ1-4, is KAGVTQTPRYLIKTRGQQVTLSCSPISGHRSVSWYQQTPGQGLQFLFEYFSETQRNKGNFPGRFSGRQFSNSRSEMNVSTLELGDSALYLCASSLGARGMTNEKLFFGSGTQLSVL.